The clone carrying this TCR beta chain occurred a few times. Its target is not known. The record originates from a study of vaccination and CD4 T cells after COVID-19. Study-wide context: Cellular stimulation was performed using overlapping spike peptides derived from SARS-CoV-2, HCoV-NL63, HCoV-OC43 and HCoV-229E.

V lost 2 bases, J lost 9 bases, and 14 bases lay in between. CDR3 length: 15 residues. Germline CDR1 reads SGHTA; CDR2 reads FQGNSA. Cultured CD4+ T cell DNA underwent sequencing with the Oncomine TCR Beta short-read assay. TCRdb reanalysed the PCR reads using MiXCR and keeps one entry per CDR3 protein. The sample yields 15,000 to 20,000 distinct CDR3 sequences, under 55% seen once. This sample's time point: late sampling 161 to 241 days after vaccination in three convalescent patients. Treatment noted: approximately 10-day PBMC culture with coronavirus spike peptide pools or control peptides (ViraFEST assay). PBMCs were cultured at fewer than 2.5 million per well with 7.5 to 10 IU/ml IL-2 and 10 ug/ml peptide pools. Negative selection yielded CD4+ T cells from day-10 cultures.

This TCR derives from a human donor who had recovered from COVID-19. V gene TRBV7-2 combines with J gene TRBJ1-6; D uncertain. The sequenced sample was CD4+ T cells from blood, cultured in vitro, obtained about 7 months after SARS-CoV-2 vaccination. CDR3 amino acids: CASSLNKPSASPLHF. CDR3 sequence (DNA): TGTGCCAGCAGCTTAAATAAACCTTCCGCTTCACCCCTCCACTTT. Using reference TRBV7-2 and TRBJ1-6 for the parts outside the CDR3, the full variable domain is GAGVSQSPSNKVTEKGKDVELRCDPISGHTALYWYRQSLGQGLEFLIYFQGNSAPDKSGLPSDRFSAERTGGSVSTLTIQRTQQEDSAVYLCASSLNKPSASPLHFGNGTRLTVT.